These 24 T cell receptor beta chains share one sample of origin, sequenced in a study of blood T cell repertoires in COVID-19. The data were produced by immunoSEQ multiplex PCR, yet TCRdb's version contains in-frame clones alone and is incomplete. The sample contains 65,000 to 75,000 clones, 89% of which appear only once. The source material was peripheral blood. Every receptor here comes from a woman in her fifties or sixties with active COVID-19.

J is TRBJ2-5 and V is TRBV7-6; D is possibly TRBD2 (5 bases). This CDR3 spans 12 amino acids. V lost 5 bases to trimming and J lost 7 bases, with 11 bases between them. From germline, CDR1 is SGHVS and CDR2 FNYEAQ. CDR3 amino acids: CASSTRSGTQYF. For the CDR3, the DNA is TGTGCCAGCAGCACTAGGTCCGGGACCCAGTACTTC.

V gene TRBV2 combines with J gene TRBJ1-1; no clear D gene. The V end lost 8 bases, the J end lost 4 bases, and 17 bases lay between the germline ends. The CDR3 totals 14 residues. Germline CDR1 reads SNHLY; CDR2 reads FYNNEI. CDR3 sequence reads: CASALDMGATEAFF. CDR3 DNA sequence: TGTGCCAGCGCCCTTGACATGGGCGCCACTGAAGCTTTCTTT.

The genes are TRBV28 and TRBJ2-1; 11 bases agree with TRBD2. J gave up 0 bases and V 7 bases, and 14 bases lay outside the gene matches. The CDR3 sequence is 19 residues long. From germline, CDR1 is MDHEN and CDR2 SYDVKM. CDR3 region: CASTQSQGTSGSSYNEQFF. The CDR3 nucleotides read TGTGCCAGCACCCAATCCCAAGGTACTAGCGGGAGCTCCTACAATGAGCAGTTCTTC.

This chain connects TRBV2 to TRBJ1-1, with 7 bases identical to TRBD1. The germline V gene has CDR1 SNHLY and CDR2 FYNNEI. The CDR3 consists of 13 residues. Germline trimming cut 5 bases from V and 5 bases from J; bases unmatched to any gene: 5. CDR3 region: CASSYLRGTEAFF. In DNA form, the CDR3 reads TGTGCCAGCAGTTACCTCAGGGGGACTGAAGCTTTCTTT. Full variable domain (outside the CDR3, taken from reference TRBV2 and TRBJ1-1): EPEVTQTPSHQVTQMGQEVILRCVPISNHLYFYWYRQILGQKVEFLVSFYNNEISEKSEIFDDQFSVERPDGSNFTLKIRSTKLEDSAMYFCASSYLRGTEAFFGQGTRLTVV.

The chain carries TRBV9 and TRBJ2-5; D might be TRBD2 (5 bases). The CDR3 extends over 14 amino acids. V was pared by 3 bases and J by 2 bases, with 11 bases between. Germline assignment: CDR1 SGDLS and CDR2 YYNGEE. The CDR3 sequence is CASSGGRMQETQYF. The CDR3 DNA sequence: TGTGCCAGCAGCGGAGGGAGAATGCAAGAGACCCAGTACTTC.

This rearrangement joins TRBV5-1 to TRBJ2-7; TRBD2 matches 8 bases. With 3 bases clipped from V and 3 bases from J, the junction kept 8 bases outside the gene matches. Per the germline V gene, CDR1 is SGHRS and CDR2 is YFSETQ. There are 15 residues in the CDR3. CDR3 protein: CASSSTSGFSYEQYF. The CDR3 nucleotides read TGCGCCAGCAGCTCTACTAGCGGTTTTAGCTACGAGCAGTACTTC.

The rearrangement joins TRBV15 to TRBJ2-3; 11 nucleotides line up with TRBD1. The V gene end was trimmed by 3 bases and the J gene end by 5 bases; junction bases not matched to a gene: 4. Germline V gene lookup returns CDR1 LNHNV and CDR2 YYDKDF (reference sequence). This CDR3 has 15 amino acids. The CDR3, as DNA: TGTGCCACCAGCAGCCCGGGACAGGGGGTAGATACGCAGTATTTT. Residues: CATSSPGQGVDTQYF.

The J gene is TRBJ1-1, the V gene TRBV7-9, with D unresolved. Germline V CDR1 and CDR2: SEHNR, FQNEAQ (reference sequence). Trimming shortened V by 4 bases and J by 4 bases, and 10 bases separated the two germline ends. This CDR3 region has 13 residues. CDR3 sequence reads: CASSYRESTEAFF. The CDR3 DNA follows: TGTGCCAGCAGCTATAGGGAGTCCACTGAAGCTTTCTTT.

The chain carries TRBV10-1 and TRBJ2-3, with 7 bases matching TRBD1. From germline, CDR1 is WNHNN and CDR2 SYGVQD (reference sequence). V lost 1 base to trimming and J lost 2 bases; unmatched junction nucleotides: 6. The CDR3 totals 16 residues. In DNA, the CDR3 is TGCGCCAGCAGTGAGTTTTTGGGACAGCTCACAGATACGCAGTATTTT. Amino acids: CASSEFLGQLTDTQYF.

This chain links TRBV18 with TRBJ1-1, with 8 bases aligning to TRBD1. Germline V CDR1 and CDR2: KGHSH, LQKENI. The CDR3 has 17 amino acids. V dropped 0 bases and J dropped 1; count of bases not matched to a gene: 7. The CDR3 spells CASSPPSSGTGNTEAFF. CDR3 nucleotide sequence: TGTGCCAGCTCACCACCCAGTTCTGGGACAGGGAACACTGAAGCTTTCTTT.

The V gene is TRBV10-3, the J gene TRBJ1-4, with D possibly TRBD1 on 5 matching bases. Germline V CDR1 and CDR2: ENHRY, SYGVKD. The V end lost 10 bases, the J end lost 4 bases, and 13 bases lay between the germline ends. This CDR3 is 13 amino acids long. CDR3 bases: TGTGCCAGCCGAGTAGGGGATAATGAAAAACTGTTTTTT. It is translated as CASRVGDNEKLFF.

The chain carries TRBV30 and TRBJ2-1, with 10 bases that match TRBD2. The CDR3 runs to 17 residues. In germline, CDR1 is GTSNPN, CDR2 SVGIG (reference sequence). The junction had 11 bases not matched to a gene; V was cut back by 0 bases and J by 6 bases. The DNA of the CDR3 is TGTGCCTGGAGTGTACACCAGAGCGGGAGGGGACCCAATGAGCAGTTCTTC. Amino acid sequence: CAWSVHQSGRGPNEQFF.

J is TRBJ1-6 and V is TRBV28; 8 bases fit TRBD1. The CDR3 has 18 amino acids. Germline V gene sequence: CDR1 MDHEN, CDR2 SYDVKM. After removal of 6 bases from V and 7 bases from J, the junction contained 17 bases not matched to a gene. In nucleotides, the CDR3 is TGTGCCAGCAGCCCCGGCAGGGGGCAGAGGAGTAGGAATTCACCCCTCCACTTT. This codes for CASSPGRGQRSRNSPLHF.

V is TRBV5-1 and J is TRBJ2-7, with 10 nucleotides matching TRBD2. Trimming at V came to 3 bases and at J to 0 bases, leaving 6 bases not matched to a gene. The CDR3 covers 16 residues. Germline CDR1 reads SGHRS; CDR2 reads YFSETQ. CDR3: CASSSRWTSGSYEQYF. The CDR3 nucleotides read TGCGCCAGCAGCTCCCGGTGGACTAGCGGCTCCTACGAGCAGTACTTC.

The rearrangement uses TRBV6-5 and TRBJ2-7; 8 bases agree with TRBD2. After removal of 7 bases from V and 7 bases from J, the junction contained 9 bases not matched to a gene. This CDR3 spans 13 amino acids. The germline V gene encodes CDR1 MNHEY and CDR2 SVGAGI. CDR3 sequence (DNA): TGTGCCAGCAAGGAGCGGGAGTGGGGGGAGCAGTACTTC. Translation gives CASKEREWGEQYF.

V is TRBV2 and J is TRBJ2-7, with 7 bases lining up with TRBD1. Looked up from germline, CDR1 is SNHLY and CDR2 is FYNNEI. V lost 6 bases and J lost 7; bases outside the gene matches: 6. The CDR3 is made up of 12 amino acids. CDR3 DNA sequence: TGTGCCAGCAGCCGGGACAGATGGGAGCAGTACTTC. This translates into CASSRDRWEQYF.

This chain connects TRBV7-8 to TRBJ2-5, with TRBD2 matching 8 bases. With 4 bases clipped from V and 4 bases from J, the junction kept 11 bases outside the gene matches. This CDR3 has 16 amino acids. Germline V lookup: CDR1 SGHVS, CDR2 FQNEAQ. The CDR3 DNA reads as TGTGCCAGCAGCTCGGCAACCGGGACTAGTTTAGAGACCCAGTACTTC. This translates into CASSSATGTSLETQYF.

CDR3 in amino acids: CSVGGQGIGYTF. Here the CDR3 DNA reads TGCAGCGTTGGGGGACAGGGCATCGGCTACACCTTC. V usage is TRBV29-1 and J usage is TRBJ1-2, with TRBD1 matching over 9 bases. Losses at the gene ends were 4 bases for V and 8 bases for J; bases not matched to a gene: 5. Germline V gene sequence: CDR1 SQVTM, CDR2 ANQGSEA. The CDR3 extends over 12 amino acids.

The chain couples TRBV9 to TRBJ2-5, with a possible D match to TRBD2 (5 bases). The CDR3 covers 15 residues. V lost 5 bases, J lost 5 bases, and 19 bases lay in between. Germline CDR1 SGDLS, CDR2 YYNGEE. This CDR3 reads CASSDTGLLGETQYF. CDR3 DNA: TGTGCCAGCAGTGATACCGGACTCCTGGGGGAGACCCAGTACTTC.

This chain links TRBV10-3 with TRBJ1-2, with a possible D match to TRBD1 (6 bases). Germline V gene lookup returns CDR1 ENHRY and CDR2 SYGVKD. With 5 bases removed from V and 2 bases from J, the gap between germline ends came to 9 bases. This CDR3 region has 13 residues. CDR3 protein: CAISFDRNYGYTF. CDR3 coding DNA: TGTGCCATCAGTTTTGACAGGAACTATGGCTACACCTTC.

Regarding this clone: The germline gene is not matched at one end of the junction; a read error may be the cause. The chain carries TRBV7-7 and TRBJ2-1; 7 nucleotides line up with TRBD2. The CDR3 loop spans 15 amino acids. The V gene's germline CDR1 is SSHAT and CDR2 FNYEAQ (reference sequence). In DNA, the CDR3 is TGTGCTAGCAGCTTAGGGGCGGGAGTATTCAATGAGCAGTTCTTC. The encoded protein is CASSLGAGVFNEQFF.

The V call is TRBV9, the J call TRBJ2-1, with 8 nucleotides matching TRBD1. CDR3 length: 18 amino acids. Germline CDR1 and CDR2: SGDLS and YYNGEE. J lost 2 bases, V lost 0 bases, and 10 bases had no gene match. Here the CDR3 reads CASSVGGVGQATYNEQFF. The CDR3, as DNA: TGTGCCAGCAGCGTAGGCGGGGTGGGACAGGCCACCTACAATGAGCAGTTCTTC.

The chain links TRBV10-1 to TRBJ2-1, with unresolved D. Trimming stripped 3 bases from V and 10 bases from J, with 13 bases between. In germline, CDR1 is WNHNN, CDR2 SYGVQD (reference sequence). The CDR3 extends over 13 amino acids. In nucleotides, the CDR3 is TGCGCCAGCAGTGACCCCAAGAGAAAAGAGCAGTTCTTC. Protein: CASSDPKRKEQFF.

The V call is TRBV7-3, the J call TRBJ2-1, with TRBD1 as a possible D gene (6 bases). V dropped 2 bases and J dropped 5 bases, with 16 bases sitting between them. CDR3 length: 16 residues. The germline V gene encodes CDR1 SGHTA and CDR2 FQGTGA. The CDR3 is CASSLLRTARDNEQFF. CDR3 DNA sequence: TGTGCCAGCAGCTTACTTAGGACAGCGAGAGACAATGAGCAGTTCTTC.